These T cell receptor beta chains were read from a single sample in a study. TCRdb itself ran the 5' RACE reads through MiXCR, one entry per CDR3 protein. This sample yields over 8,500 distinct CDR3 sequences, of which around 36% are seen a single time; about 5.3% belongs to the top ten. Sequences were obtained from Tregs sorted from blood. The source is a female donor with breast cancer. The CDR3 runs from the conserved cysteine through the conserved F or W. D genes are given only for firm matches. Only some rows state a clone size, as once, few, many or a class for expanded clones.

abundance,v_gene,j_gene,len,d_gene,CDR3aa,CDR3nt
few,TRBV6-2/TRBV6-3,TRBJ1-5,12,TRBD1,CASRTGGQPQHF,TGTGCCAGCAGGACAGGGGGCCAGCCCCAGCATTTT
.,TRBV5-1,TRBJ2-3,11,.,CASSLEDTQYF,TGCGCCAGCAGCTTAGAAGATACGCAGTATTTT
.,TRBV7-3,TRBJ2-7,13,.,CASSSGGTAEQYF,TGTGCCAGCAGCTCAGGCGGGACTGCCGAGCAGTACTTC
.,TRBV6-5,TRBJ2-1,13,.,CASFGLRYNEQFF,TGTGCCAGCTTCGGACTTCGCTACAATGAGCAGTTCTTC
medium-sized,TRBV4-2,TRBJ2-7,16,.,CASSPEATRGLYEQYF,TGTGCCAGCAGTCCTGAGGCTACAAGGGGACTCTACGAGCAGTACTTC
.,TRBV6-6,TRBJ1-2,13,.,CASSYEGGYGYTF,TGTGCCAGCAGTTACGAGGGTGGTTATGGCTACACCTTC
few,TRBV28,TRBJ1-2,12,TRBD1,CASTGGGYGYTF,TGTGCCAGCACAGGGGGCGGCTATGGCTACACCTTC
.,TRBV12-3/TRBV12-4,TRBJ2-1,14,.,CASLLGITYNEQFF,TGTGCCAGTTTGTTGGGGATCACCTACAATGAGCAGTTCTTC
.,TRBV12-3/TRBV12-4,TRBJ2-5,14,.,CASSCPDSQETQYF,TGTGCCAGCAGTTGTCCGGACAGCCAAGAGACCCAGTACTTC
.,TRBV20-1,TRBJ1-5,18,TRBD1,CSARGTGGGLISNQPQHF,TGCAGTGCTAGAGGGACAGGGGGGGGGCTTATAAGCAATCAGCCCCAGCATTTT
.,TRBV20-1,TRBJ2-7,14,.,CSAVEGQSSYEQYF,TGCAGTGCGGTCGAAGGACAGAGCTCCTACGAGCAGTACTTC
.,TRBV12-3/TRBV12-4,TRBJ1-4,14,.,CASSPMRGNEKLFF,TGTGCCAGCAGTCCTATGCGTGGTAATGAAAAACTGTTTTTT
.,TRBV5-8,TRBJ1-2,14,.,CASSLDGTGYGYTF,TGCGCCAGCAGCTTGGATGGTACTGGGTATGGCTACACCTTC
.,TRBV27,TRBJ1-5,13,TRBD1,CASSTQGGQPQHF,TGTGCCAGCAGTACCCAGGGGGGCCAGCCCCAGCATTTT
.,TRBV20-1,TRBJ1-6,14,TRBD1,CSASDRGHNSPLHF,TGCAGTGCTAGTGACAGGGGCCATAATTCACCCCTCCACTTT
.,TRBV4-3,TRBJ2-1,16,.,CASSQDSREPYNEQFF,TGCGCCAGCAGCCAAGACTCCAGAGAACCGTACAATGAGCAGTTCTTC
few,TRBV5-4,TRBJ2-1,17,.,CASSSTLAEGANNEQFF,TGTGCCAGCAGCTCAACCCTGGCGGAGGGGGCTAACAATGAGCAGTTCTTC
medium-sized,TRBV6-1,TRBJ1-5,13,.,CASSDLGETSQHF,TGTGCCAGCAGTGACCTGGGCGAAACGTCCCAGCATTTT
few,TRBV25-1,TRBJ1-4,12,.,CASSESGAKLFF,TGTGCCAGCAGTGAGTCAGGGGCCAAACTGTTTTTT
.,TRBV30,TRBJ2-5,13,.,CAWSVGYQETQYF,TGTGCCTGGAGTGTGGGGTACCAAGAGACCCAGTACTTC
few,TRBV19,TRBJ2-1,17,TRBD2,CASSIRTSGSSLNEQFF,TGTGCCAGTAGTATCCGGACTAGCGGGAGTAGTCTCAATGAGCAGTTCTTC
few,TRBV20-1,TRBJ1-5,16,.,CSASLSGPRQNQPQHF,TGCAGTGCTAGCTTATCAGGGCCCAGGCAGAATCAGCCCCAGCATTTT
.,TRBV6-5,TRBJ2-1,17,.,CASSPRVGMGSYNEQFF,TGTGCCAGCAGTCCACGGGTGGGGATGGGTTCCTACAATGAGCAGTTCTTC
.,TRBV20-1,TRBJ2-5,13,.,CSASGTVEETQYF,TGCAGTGCTAGCGGGACCGTTGAAGAGACCCAGTACTTC
.,TRBV20-1,TRBJ1-5,16,.,CSARNSRTSHNQPQHF,TGCAGTGCTAGAAATTCGCGGACCAGCCATAATCAGCCCCAGCATTTT
few,TRBV5-1,TRBJ2-5,16,TRBD2,CASSLIFSGRSETQYF,TGCGCCAGCAGCTTGATTTTTAGCGGGAGGTCAGAGACCCAGTACTTC
.,TRBV12-3/TRBV12-4,TRBJ1-3,16,.,CASSRGTGPSGNTIYF,TGTGCCAGCAGCCGCGGCACAGGTCCCTCTGGAAACACCATATATTTT
few,TRBV6-2/TRBV6-3,TRBJ2-1,16,TRBD2,CASSQGLALTYNEQFF,TGTGCCAGCAGTCAAGGACTAGCGCTTACCTACAATGAGCAGTTCTTC
medium-sized,TRBV4-1,TRBJ2-5,14,.,CASSQAPIQETQYF,TGCGCCAGCAGCCAAGCACCTATCCAAGAGACCCAGTACTTC
.,TRBV25-1,TRBJ1-2,15,TRBD1,CASSPQGSNSYGYTF,TGTGCCAGCAGTCCACAGGGGTCAAACTCCTATGGCTACACCTTC
.,TRBV9,TRBJ1-2,16,.,CASSVAWTEAPYGYTF,TGTGCCAGCAGCGTAGCTTGGACAGAAGCCCCCTATGGCTACACCTTC
.,TRBV19,TRBJ2-1,14,.,CVSKDPGTSLEQFF,TGTGTCAGTAAAGACCCCGGGACTTCTCTAGAGCAGTTCTTC
.,TRBV5-1,TRBJ2-1,14,TRBD2,CASSGLAGGVKQFF,TGCGCCAGCAGTGGACTAGCGGGAGGAGTTAAGCAGTTCTTC
medium-sized,TRBV7-3,TRBJ2-2,14,.,CASSLAGTTGELFF,TGTGCCAGCAGTTTGGCGGGAACCACCGGGGAGCTGTTTTTT
few,TRBV25-1,TRBJ2-5,14,.,CASSWSRVAETQYF,TGTGCCAGCAGTTGGAGCAGGGTGGCAGAGACCCAGTACTTC
.,TRBV20-1,TRBJ2-7,16,TRBD2,CSGDTVGGRPPYEQYF,TGCAGCGGGGACACGGTCGGCGGGAGGCCACCCTACGAGCAGTACTTC
few,TRBV6-6,TRBJ2-5,14,.,CASSYPWSQETQYF,TGTGCCAGCAGTTATCCGTGGTCGCAAGAGACCCAGTACTTC
.,TRBV2,TRBJ2-5,14,TRBD1,CASRAGTGRETQYF,TGTGCCAGCAGGGCTGGGACAGGGCGGGAGACCCAGTACTTC
medium-sized,TRBV10-3,TRBJ2-3,14,TRBD1,CAIRPGQDTDTQYF,TGTGCCATCAGGCCGGGACAGGACACAGATACGCAGTATTTT
few,TRBV19,TRBJ1-2,14,.,CASSIDSNNYGYTF,TGTGCCAGTAGTATCGACAGCAATAACTATGGCTACACCTTC
few,TRBV6-1,TRBJ2-1,13,TRBD2,CASSEGGRAEQFF,TGTGCCAGCAGTGAAGGAGGGAGGGCAGAGCAGTTCTTC
.,TRBV5-1,TRBJ2-4,15,.,CASSGGGGAKDIQYF,TGCGCCAGCAGCGGAGGAGGGGGAGCCAAAGACATTCAGTACTTC
.,TRBV20-1,TRBJ1-1,10,.,CSARWTEAFF,TGCAGTGCTAGGTGGACTGAAGCTTTCTTT
.,TRBV28,TRBJ1-5,14,.,CASSLEGGNRPQHF,TGTGCCAGCAGTTTGGAGGGGGGGAATCGGCCCCAGCATTTT
.,TRBV25-1,TRBJ2-2,16,TRBD1,CASSDVVQGATGELFF,TGTGCCAGCAGTGATGTCGTCCAGGGGGCCACCGGGGAGCTGTTTTTT
few,TRBV4-1,TRBJ2-2,14,.,CASSQGGVIGELFF,TGCGCCAGCAGCCAAGGAGGGGTTATCGGGGAGCTGTTTTTT
.,TRBV28,TRBJ1-5,13,.,CASRSLGEPSQHF,TGTGCCAGCAGGTCCCTAGGGGAACCCTCCCAGCATTTT
medium-sized,TRBV5-1,TRBJ2-2,18,.,CASSDPTQGSRLTGELFF,TGCGCCAGCAGCGATCCGACACAGGGCTCGAGGCTGACCGGGGAGCTGTTTTTT
medium-sized,TRBV29-1,TRBJ1-2,11,.,CSVDGRIGYTF,TGCAGCGTTGACGGGAGAATTGGCTACACCTTC
medium-sized,TRBV19,TRBJ2-1,14,.,CASSTQDWGNEQFF,TGTGCCAGTAGTACCCAGGACTGGGGCAATGAGCAGTTCTTC
few,TRBV12-3/TRBV12-4,TRBJ2-1,13,TRBD2,CASRTSAYNEQFF,TGTGCCAGCAGGACTAGCGCATACAATGAGCAGTTCTTC
.,TRBV7-2,TRBJ2-7,17,.,CASSNDHRRDGSYEQYF,TGTGCCAGCAGCAACGACCACCGGCGGGACGGCTCCTACGAGCAGTACTTC
.,TRBV27,TRBJ2-1,20,TRBD1,CASSLGRPRKDRGERNEQFF,TGTGCCAGCAGTTTAGGGAGACCCCGGAAGGACAGGGGTGAAAGGAATGAGCAGTTCTTC
.,TRBV6-1,TRBJ1-1,13,TRBD1,CASSRTGGTEAFF,TGTGCCAGCAGTCGGACAGGGGGCACTGAAGCTTTCTTT
.,TRBV6-5,TRBJ2-2,16,TRBD2,CAIGFGLAGETGELFF,TGTGCCATCGGGTTCGGGCTAGCGGGAGAAACCGGGGAGCTGTTTTTT
.,TRBV27,TRBJ2-7,13,.,CAGSHGMQYEQYF,TGTGCCGGCAGCCACGGCATGCAATACGAGCAGTACTTC